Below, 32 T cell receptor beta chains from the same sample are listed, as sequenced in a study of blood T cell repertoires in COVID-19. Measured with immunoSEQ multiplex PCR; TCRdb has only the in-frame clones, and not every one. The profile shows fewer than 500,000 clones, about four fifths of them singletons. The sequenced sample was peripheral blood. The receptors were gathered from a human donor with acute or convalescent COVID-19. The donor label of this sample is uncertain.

The CDR3 nucleotides are TGTGCCAGCAGTCCGCGGGACTTGCTATCCAATGAGCAGTTCTTC. Protein: CASSPRDLLSNEQFF. This chain joins TRBV6-5 and TRBJ2-1, with D maybe TRBD2 (6 bases). CDR3 length: 15 amino acids. Trimming removed 5 bases at V and 6 bases at J, with 17 bases between. Germline values: CDR1 MNHEY, CDR2 SVGAGI.

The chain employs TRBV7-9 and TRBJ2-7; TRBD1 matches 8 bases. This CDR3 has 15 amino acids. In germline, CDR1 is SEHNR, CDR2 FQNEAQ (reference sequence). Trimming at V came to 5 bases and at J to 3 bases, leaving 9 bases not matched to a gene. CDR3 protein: CASSTTGTGNYEQYF. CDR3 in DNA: TGTGCCAGCAGCACCACCGGGACAGGCAACTACGAGCAGTACTTC.

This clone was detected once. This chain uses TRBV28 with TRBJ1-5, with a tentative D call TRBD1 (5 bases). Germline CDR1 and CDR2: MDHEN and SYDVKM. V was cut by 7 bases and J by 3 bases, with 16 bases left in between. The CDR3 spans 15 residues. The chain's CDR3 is CASTPGDRFNQPQHF. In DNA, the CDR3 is TGTGCCAGCACCCCTGGAGACAGATTCAATCAGCCCCAGCATTTT. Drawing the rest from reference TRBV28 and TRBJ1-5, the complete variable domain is DVKVTQSSRYLVKRTGEKVFLECVQDMDHENMFWYRQDPGLGLRLIYFSYDVKMKEKGDIPEGYSVSREKKERFSLILESASTNQTSMYLCASTPGDRFNQPQHFGDGTRLSIL.

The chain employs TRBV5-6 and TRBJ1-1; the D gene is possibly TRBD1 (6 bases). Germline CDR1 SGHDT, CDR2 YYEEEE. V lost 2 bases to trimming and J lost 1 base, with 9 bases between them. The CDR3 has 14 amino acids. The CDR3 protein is CASSLRTANTEAFF. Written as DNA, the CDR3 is TGTGCCAGCAGCTTAAGGACAGCGAACACTGAAGCTTTCTTT.

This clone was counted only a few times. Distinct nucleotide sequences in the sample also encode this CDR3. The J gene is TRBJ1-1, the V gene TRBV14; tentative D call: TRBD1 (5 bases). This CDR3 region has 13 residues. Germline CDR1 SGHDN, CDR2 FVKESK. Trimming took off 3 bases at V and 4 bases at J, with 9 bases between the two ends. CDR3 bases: TGTGCCAGCAGCCAGCAGGGAATCACTGAAGCTTTCTTT. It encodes CASSQQGITEAFF.

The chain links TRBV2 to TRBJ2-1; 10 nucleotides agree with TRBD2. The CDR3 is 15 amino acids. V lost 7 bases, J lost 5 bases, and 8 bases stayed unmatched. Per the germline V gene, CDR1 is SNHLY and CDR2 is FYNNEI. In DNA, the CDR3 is TGTGCCAGCAATATTGTAGCGGGGGGCCACAATGAGCAGTTCTTC. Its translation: CASNIVAGGHNEQFF.

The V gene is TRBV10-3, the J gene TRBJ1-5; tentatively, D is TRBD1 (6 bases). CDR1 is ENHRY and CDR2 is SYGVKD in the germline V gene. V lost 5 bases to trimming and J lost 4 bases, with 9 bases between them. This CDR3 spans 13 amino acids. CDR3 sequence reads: CAISTDRNQPQHF. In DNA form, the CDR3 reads TGTGCCATCAGTACCGACAGGAATCAGCCCCAGCATTTT.

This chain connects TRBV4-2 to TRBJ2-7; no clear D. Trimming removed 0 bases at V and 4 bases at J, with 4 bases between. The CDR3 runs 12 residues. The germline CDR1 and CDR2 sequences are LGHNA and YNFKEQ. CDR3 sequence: CASSQDPYEQYF. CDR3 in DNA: TGTGCCAGCAGCCAAGATCCATACGAGCAGTACTTC.

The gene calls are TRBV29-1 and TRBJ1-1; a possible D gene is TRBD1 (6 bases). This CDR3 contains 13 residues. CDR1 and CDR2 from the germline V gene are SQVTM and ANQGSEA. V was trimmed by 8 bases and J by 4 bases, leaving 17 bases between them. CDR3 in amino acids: CSTTRGARTEAFF. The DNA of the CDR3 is TGCAGCACTACCCGGGGGGCTCGCACTGAAGCTTTCTTT.

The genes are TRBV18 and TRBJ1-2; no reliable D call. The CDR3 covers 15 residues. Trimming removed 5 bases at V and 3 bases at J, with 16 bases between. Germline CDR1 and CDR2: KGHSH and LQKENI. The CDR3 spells CASSSEREPYYGYTF. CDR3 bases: TGTGCCAGCTCATCGGAAAGGGAGCCCTACTATGGCTACACCTTC.

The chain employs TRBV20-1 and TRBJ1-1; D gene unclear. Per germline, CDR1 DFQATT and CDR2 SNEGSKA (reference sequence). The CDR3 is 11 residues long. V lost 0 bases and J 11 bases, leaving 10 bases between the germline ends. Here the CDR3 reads CSARDPRRAFF. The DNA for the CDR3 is TGCAGTGCTAGAGATCCGCGGAGGGCTTTCTTT.

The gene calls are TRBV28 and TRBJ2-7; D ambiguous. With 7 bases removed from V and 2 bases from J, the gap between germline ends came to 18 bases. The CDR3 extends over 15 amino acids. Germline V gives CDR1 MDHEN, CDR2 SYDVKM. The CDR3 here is CASINSRSPTYEQYF. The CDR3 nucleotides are TGTGCCAGCATCAACTCGAGGAGTCCCACCTACGAGCAGTACTTC. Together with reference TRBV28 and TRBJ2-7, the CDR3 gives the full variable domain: DVKVTQSSRYLVKRTGEKVFLECVQDMDHENMFWYRQDPGLGLRLIYFSYDVKMKEKGDIPEGYSVSREKKERFSLILESASTNQTSMYLCASINSRSPTYEQYFGPGTRLTVT.

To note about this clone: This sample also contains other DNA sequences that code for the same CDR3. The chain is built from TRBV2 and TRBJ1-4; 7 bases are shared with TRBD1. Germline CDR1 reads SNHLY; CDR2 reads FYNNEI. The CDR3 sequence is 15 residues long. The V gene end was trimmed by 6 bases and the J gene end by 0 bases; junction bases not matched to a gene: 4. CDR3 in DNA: TGTGCCAGCAGACAGGGGCCGGCAACTAATGAAAAACTGTTTTTT. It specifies CASRQGPATNEKLFF. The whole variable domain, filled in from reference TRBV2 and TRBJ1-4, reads EPEVTQTPSHQVTQMGQEVILRCVPISNHLYFYWYRQILGQKVEFLVSFYNNEISEKSEIFDDQFSVERPDGSNFTLKIRSTKLEDSAMYFCASRQGPATNEKLFFGSGTQLSVL.

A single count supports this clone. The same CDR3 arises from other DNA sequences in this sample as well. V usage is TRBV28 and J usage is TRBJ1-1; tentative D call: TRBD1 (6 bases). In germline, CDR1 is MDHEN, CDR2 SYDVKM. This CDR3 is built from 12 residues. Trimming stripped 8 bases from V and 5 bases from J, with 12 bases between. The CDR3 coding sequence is TGTGCCAGCCAAACAGGGCCTACTGAAGCTTTCTTT. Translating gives CASQTGPTEAFF.

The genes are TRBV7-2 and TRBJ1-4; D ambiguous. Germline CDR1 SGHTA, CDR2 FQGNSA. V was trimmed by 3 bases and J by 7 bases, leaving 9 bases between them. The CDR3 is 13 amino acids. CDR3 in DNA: TGTGCCAGCAGCTTGCTCTCGGGTGAAAAACTGTTTTTT. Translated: CASSLLSGEKLFF.

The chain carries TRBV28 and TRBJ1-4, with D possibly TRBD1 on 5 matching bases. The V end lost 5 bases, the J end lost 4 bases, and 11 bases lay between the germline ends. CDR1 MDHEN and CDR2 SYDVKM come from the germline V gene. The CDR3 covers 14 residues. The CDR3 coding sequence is TGTGCCAGCAGTGGGGGGTTATATAATGAAAAACTGTTTTTT. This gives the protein CASSGGLYNEKLFF.

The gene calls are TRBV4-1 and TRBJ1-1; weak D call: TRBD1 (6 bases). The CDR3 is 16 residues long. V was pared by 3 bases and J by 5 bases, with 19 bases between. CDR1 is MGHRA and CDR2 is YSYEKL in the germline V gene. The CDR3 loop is CASSQAGGARGTEAFF. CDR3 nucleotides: TGCGCCAGCAGCCAGGCGGGGGGGGCGCGGGGGACTGAAGCTTTCTTT.

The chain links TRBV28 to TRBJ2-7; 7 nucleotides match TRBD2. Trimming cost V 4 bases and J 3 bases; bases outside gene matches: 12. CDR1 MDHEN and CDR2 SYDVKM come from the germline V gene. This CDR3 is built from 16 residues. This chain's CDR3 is CASSSSHGGGYYEQYF. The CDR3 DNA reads TGTGCCAGCAGTTCGTCCCATGGGGGGGGGTACTACGAGCAGTACTTC.

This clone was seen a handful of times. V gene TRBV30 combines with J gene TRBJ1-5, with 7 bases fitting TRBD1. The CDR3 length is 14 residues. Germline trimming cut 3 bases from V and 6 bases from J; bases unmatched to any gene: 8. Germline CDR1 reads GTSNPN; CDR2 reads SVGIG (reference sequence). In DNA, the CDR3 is TGTGCCTGGAGCGCATCCAGGGGGACTCAGCCCCAGCATTTT. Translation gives CAWSASRGTQPQHF.

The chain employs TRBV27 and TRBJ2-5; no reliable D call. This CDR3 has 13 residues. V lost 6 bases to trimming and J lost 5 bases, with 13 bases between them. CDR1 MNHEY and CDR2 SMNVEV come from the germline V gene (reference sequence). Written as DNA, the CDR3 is TGTGCCAGCAGCCGGGTGGATTGGGAGACCCAGTACTTC. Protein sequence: CASSRVDWETQYF.

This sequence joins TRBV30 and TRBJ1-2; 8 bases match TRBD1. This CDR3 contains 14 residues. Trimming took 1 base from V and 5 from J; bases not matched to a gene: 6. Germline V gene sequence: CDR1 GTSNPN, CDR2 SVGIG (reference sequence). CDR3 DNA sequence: TGTGCCTGGAGTGCAGGGGGCCTTGCGTATGGCTACACCTTC. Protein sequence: CAWSAGGLAYGYTF.

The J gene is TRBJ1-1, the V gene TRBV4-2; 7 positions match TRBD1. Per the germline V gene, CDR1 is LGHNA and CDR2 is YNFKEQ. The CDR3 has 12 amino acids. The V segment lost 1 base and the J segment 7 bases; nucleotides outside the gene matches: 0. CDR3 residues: CASSQGTGEAFF. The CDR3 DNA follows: TGTGCCAGCAGCCAAGGGACAGGTGAAGCTTTCTTT.

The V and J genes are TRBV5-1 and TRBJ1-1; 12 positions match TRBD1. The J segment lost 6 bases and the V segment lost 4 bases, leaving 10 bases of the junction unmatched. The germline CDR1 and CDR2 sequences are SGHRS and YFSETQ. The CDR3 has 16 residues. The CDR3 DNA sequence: TGCGCCAGCAGCCCAGGGCACGGGACAGGGGGCGCTGAAGCTTTCTTT. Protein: CASSPGHGTGGAEAFF.

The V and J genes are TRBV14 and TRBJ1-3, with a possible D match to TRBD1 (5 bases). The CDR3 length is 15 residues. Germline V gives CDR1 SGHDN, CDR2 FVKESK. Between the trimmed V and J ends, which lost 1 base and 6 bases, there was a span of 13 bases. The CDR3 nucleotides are TGTGCCAGCAGCCAAGGTTCAAGGGGTGTAAACACCATATATTTT. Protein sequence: CASSQGSRGVNTIYF. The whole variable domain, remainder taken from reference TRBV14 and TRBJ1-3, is EAGVTQFPSHSVIEKGQTVTLRCDPISGHDNLYWYRRVMGKEIKFLLHFVKESKQDESGMPNNRFLAERTGGTYSTLKVQPAELEDSGVYFCASSQGSRGVNTIYFGEGSWLTVV.

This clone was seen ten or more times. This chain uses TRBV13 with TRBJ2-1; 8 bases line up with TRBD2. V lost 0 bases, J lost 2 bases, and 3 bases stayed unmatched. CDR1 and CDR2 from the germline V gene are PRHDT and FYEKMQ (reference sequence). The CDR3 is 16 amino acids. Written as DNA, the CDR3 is TGTGCCAGCAGCTTAGGCGGACTAGCTACCTACAATGAGCAGTTCTTC. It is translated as CASSLGGLATYNEQFF.

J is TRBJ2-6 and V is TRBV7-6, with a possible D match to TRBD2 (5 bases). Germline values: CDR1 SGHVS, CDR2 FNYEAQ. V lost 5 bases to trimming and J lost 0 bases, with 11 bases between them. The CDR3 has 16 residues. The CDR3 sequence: CASSLHRGSGANVLTF. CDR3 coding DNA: TGTGCCAGCAGCCTCCACCGGGGCTCTGGGGCCAACGTCCTGACTTTC.

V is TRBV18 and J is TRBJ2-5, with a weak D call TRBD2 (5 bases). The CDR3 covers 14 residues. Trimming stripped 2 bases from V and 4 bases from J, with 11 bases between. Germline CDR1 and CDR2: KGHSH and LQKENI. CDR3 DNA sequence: TGTGCCAGCTCACCAATACTAGTGGGAGAGACCCAGTACTTC. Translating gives CASSPILVGETQYF.

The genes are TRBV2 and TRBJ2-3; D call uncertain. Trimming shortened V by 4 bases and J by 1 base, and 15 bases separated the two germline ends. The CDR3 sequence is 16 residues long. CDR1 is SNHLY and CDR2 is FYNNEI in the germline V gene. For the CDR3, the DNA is TGTGCCAGCAGTGCTGAAGCGATGTCGGGCACAGATACGCAGTATTTT. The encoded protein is CASSAEAMSGTDTQYF.

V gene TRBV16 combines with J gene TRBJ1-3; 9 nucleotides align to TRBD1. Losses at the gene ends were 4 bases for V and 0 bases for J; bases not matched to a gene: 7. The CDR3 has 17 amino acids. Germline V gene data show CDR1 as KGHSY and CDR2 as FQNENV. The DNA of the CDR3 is TGTGCCAGCAGCCGGCTCCGGGACAGGGACTCTGGAAACACCATATATTTT. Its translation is CASSRLRDRDSGNTIYF.

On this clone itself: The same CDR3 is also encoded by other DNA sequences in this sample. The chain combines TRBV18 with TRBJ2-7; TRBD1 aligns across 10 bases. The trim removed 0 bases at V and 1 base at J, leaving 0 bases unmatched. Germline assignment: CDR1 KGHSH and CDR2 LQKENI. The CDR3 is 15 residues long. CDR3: CASSPPGQGSYEQYF. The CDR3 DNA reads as TGTGCCAGCTCACCACCGGGACAGGGGTCCTACGAGCAGTACTTC. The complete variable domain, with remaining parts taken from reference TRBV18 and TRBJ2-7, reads NAGVMQNPRHLVRRRGQEARLRCSPMKGHSHVYWYRQLPEEGLKFMVYLQKENIIDESGMPKERFSAEFPKEGPSILRIQQVVRGDSAAYFCASSPPGQGSYEQYFGPGTRLTVT.

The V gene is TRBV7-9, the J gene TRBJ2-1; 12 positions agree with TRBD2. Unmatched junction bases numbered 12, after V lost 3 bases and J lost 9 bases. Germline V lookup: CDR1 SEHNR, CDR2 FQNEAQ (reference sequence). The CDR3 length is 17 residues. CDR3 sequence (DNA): TGTGCCAGCAGCTTCCACTCGACTAGCGGGAGAGGCGGTGAGCAGTTCTTC. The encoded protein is CASSFHSTSGRGGEQFF.

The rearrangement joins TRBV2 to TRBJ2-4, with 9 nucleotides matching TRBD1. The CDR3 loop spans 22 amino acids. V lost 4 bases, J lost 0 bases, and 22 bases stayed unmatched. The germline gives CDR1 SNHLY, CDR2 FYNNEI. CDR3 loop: CASSVIPGQGAEGVLAKNIQYF. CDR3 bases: TGTGCCAGCAGTGTTATCCCGGGACAGGGAGCCGAGGGGGTACTAGCCAAAAACATTCAGTACTTC. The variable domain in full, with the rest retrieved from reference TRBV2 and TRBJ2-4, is EPEVTQTPSHQVTQMGQEVILRCVPISNHLYFYWYRQILGQKVEFLVSFYNNEISEKSEIFDDQFSVERPDGSNFTLKIRSTKLEDSAMYFCASSVIPGQGAEGVLAKNIQYFGAGTRLSVL.